The rows below give T cell receptor beta chains drawn from one sample of a study of memory CD4+ T cells and cytomegalovirus serostatus. Some clones are missing from TCRdb's copy, which holds only in-frame ones; the method was immunoSEQ multiplex PCR. The sample consists of approximately 50,000 clones, approximately 78% of them appearing once. The specimen was memory CD4+ T cells from blood. The origin of the receptors is an adult in good health and CMV-seronegative. Each CDR3 is given with its conserved first and last residue.

J gene,V gene,CDR3 protein
TRBJ2-3,TRBV11-2,CASSDAGLAGRGDTQYF
TRBJ2-2,TRBV11-2,CASSLTGGGTGELFF
TRBJ2-7,TRBV30,CAGQGQWYEQYF
TRBJ2-1,TRBV9,CASSVGGTSGRNEQFF
TRBJ2-1,TRBV5-1,CASSLALRDNNEQFF
TRBJ2-1,TRBV27,CASRGVTYNEQFF
TRBJ2-1,TRBV10-3,CAIRGTGSFNEQFF
TRBJ1-4,TRBV14,CASSPRGQYNEKLFF
TRBJ2-5,TRBV28,CASSTSGGASGTQYF
TRBJ1-3,TRBV14,CASSPRRSSGNTIYF
TRBJ1-2,TRBV19,CASSDTNGYGYTF
TRBJ1-5,TRBV10-2,CASSEGWRQGVRGQPQHF
TRBJ2-5,TRBV20-1,CSILEEETQYF
TRBJ2-2,TRBV5-1,CASSSRTGGRPNTGELFF